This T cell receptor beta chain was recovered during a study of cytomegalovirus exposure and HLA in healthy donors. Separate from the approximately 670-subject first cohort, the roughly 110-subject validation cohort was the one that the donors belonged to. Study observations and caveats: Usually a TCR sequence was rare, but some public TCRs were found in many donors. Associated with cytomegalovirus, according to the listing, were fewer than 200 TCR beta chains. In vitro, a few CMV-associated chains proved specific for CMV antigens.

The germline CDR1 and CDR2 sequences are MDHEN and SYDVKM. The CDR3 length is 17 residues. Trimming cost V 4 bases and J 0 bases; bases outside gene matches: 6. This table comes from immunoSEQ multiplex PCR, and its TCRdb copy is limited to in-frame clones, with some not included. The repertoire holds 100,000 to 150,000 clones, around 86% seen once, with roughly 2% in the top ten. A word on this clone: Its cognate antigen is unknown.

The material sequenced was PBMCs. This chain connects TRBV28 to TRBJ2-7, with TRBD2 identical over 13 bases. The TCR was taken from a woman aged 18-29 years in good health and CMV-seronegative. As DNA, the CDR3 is TGTGCCAGCAGTTGGGGGGGACTAGCGGGGAGCTCCTACGAGCAGTACTTC. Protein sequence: CASSWGGLAGSSYEQYF. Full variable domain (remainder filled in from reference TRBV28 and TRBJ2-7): DVKVTQSSRYLVKRTGEKVFLECVQDMDHENMFWYRQDPGLGLRLIYFSYDVKMKEKGDIPEGYSVSREKKERFSLILESASTNQTSMYLCASSWGGLAGSSYEQYFGPGTRLTVT.